Detailed here is one T cell receptor beta chain. This sample was taken from a study of early T cells in non-severe SARS-CoV-2 infection. Across the whole study: The sequenced material was bulk RNA from unsorted whole blood, and its chains were unpaired.

TCRdb reprocessed the 5' RACE reads via MiXCR and lists one record per CDR3 protein. This table has 100,000 to 130,000 distinct CDR3 sequences, roughly 12% appearing once. V lost 5 bases to trimming and J lost 12 bases, with 11 bases between them. The germline V gene has CDR1 LGHDT and CDR2 YNNKEL (reference sequence). The CDR3 is 12 amino acids. The chain employs TRBV3-1 and TRBJ1-6; D gene unclear. This receptor was obtained from an adult who was a healthcare worker with PCR-confirmed SARS-CoV-2 infection or an uninfected control (not recorded which). The specimen was whole blood. The CDR3 DNA is TGTGCCAGCAGCGACGCAGGCGTACCCCTCCACTTT. This translates into CASSDAGVPLHF.